Only a few counts were recorded for the clone carrying this TCR beta chain. Its antigen is unidentified. This record belongs to a study of response to subunit inactivated influenza vaccine. Study-wide results and caveats: Each seasonal influenza vaccination, the authors suggested, recruits few new T cells.

V dropped 6 bases and J dropped 0 bases, with 12 bases sitting between them. The germline gives CDR1 LGHNA, CDR2 YSLEER. The CDR3 covers 15 residues. TCRdb used MiXCR to reprocess the RT-PCR reads, holding one entry per CDR3 protein. Among about 170,000 distinct CDR3 sequences, about 10% were seen once, and the ten largest hold under 40%. V gene TRBV4-3 combines with J gene TRBJ2-1, with a tentative D call TRBD2 (5 bases). The clonotype was recovered from a man between 45 and 75 years old who received an inactivated influenza vaccine. The input for sequencing was CD8+ T cells sorted from PBMCs, taken about 24 months after vaccination. The CDR3 loop is CASSEGPSSYNEQFF. The DNA of the CDR3 is TGCGCCAGCAGTGAGGGTCCTAGCTCCTACAATGAGCAGTTCTTC.